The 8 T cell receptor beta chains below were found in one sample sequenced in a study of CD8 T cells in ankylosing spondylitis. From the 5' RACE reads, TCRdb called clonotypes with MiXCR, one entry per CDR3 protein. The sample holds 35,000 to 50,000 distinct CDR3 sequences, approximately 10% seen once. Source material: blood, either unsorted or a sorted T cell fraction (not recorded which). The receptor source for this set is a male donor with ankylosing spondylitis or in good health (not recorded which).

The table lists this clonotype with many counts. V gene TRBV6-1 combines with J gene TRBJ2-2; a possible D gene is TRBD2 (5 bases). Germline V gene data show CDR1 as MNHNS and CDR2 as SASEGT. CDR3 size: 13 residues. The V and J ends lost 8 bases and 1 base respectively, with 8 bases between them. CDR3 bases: TGTGCCAGCTGGACTCTGAACACCGGGGAGCTGTTTTTT. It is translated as CASWTLNTGELFF.

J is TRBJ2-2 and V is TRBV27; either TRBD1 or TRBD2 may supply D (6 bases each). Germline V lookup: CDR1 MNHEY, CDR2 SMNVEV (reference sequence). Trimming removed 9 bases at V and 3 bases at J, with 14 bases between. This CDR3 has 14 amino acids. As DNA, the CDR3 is TGTGCCAGTGGGGGGCAGGAGTACACCGGGGAGCTGTTTTTT. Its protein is CASGGQEYTGELFF.

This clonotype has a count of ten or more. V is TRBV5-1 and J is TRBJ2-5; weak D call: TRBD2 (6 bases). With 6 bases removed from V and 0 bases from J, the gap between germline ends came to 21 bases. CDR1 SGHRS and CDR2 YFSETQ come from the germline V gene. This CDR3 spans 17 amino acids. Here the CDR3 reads CASTISPNRGYQETQYF. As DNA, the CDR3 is TGCGCCAGCACCATAAGTCCAAACCGGGGGTACCAAGAGACCCAGTACTTC. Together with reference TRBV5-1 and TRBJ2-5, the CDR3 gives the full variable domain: KAGVTQTPRYLIKTRGQQVTLSCSPISGHRSVSWYQQTPGQGLQFLFEYFSETQRNKGNFPGRFSGRQFSNSRSEMNVSTLELGDSALYLCASTISPNRGYQETQYFGPGTRLLVL.

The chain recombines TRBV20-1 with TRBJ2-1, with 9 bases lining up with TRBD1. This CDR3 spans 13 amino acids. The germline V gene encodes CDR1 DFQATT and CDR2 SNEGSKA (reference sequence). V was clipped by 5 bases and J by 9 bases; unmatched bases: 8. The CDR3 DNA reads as TGCAGTGCTCCCGGCACAGGGGGCGGTGAGCAGTTCTTC. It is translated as CSAPGTGGGEQFF.

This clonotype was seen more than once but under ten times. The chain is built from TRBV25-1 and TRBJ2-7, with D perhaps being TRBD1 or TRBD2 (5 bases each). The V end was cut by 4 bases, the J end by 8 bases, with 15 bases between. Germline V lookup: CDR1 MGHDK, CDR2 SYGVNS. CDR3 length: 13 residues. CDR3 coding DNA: TGTGCCAGCAGTGCTGTTCACCCGGGACAGCAGTACTTC. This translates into CASSAVHPGQQYF.

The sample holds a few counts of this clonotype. Here the CDR3 reads CASSPGGLAGYNEQFF. CDR3 nucleotides: TGTGCCAGCAGTCCAGGGGGACTAGCGGGTTACAATGAGCAGTTCTTC. The chain employs TRBV12-3 or TRBV12-4 and TRBJ2-1; 12 bases agree with TRBD2. The CDR3 spans 16 residues. The junction had 6 bases not matched to a gene; V was cut back by 5 bases and J by 4 bases.

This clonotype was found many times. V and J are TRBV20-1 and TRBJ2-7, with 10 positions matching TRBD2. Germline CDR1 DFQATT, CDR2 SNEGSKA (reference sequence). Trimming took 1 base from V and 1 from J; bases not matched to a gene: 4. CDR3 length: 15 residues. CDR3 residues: CSARAEAGGSYEQYF. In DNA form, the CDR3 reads TGCAGTGCTAGAGCCGAAGCGGGGGGGTCCTACGAGCAGTACTTC.

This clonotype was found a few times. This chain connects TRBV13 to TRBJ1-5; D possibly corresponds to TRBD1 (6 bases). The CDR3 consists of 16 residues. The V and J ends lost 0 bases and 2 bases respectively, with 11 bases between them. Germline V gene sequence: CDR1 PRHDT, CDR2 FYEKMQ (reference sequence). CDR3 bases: TGTGCCAGCAGCTTAGGTACAGGGAGAGGCAATCAGCCCCAGCATTTT. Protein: CASSLGTGRGNQPQHF.